These 5 T cell receptor beta chains share one sample of origin, sequenced in a study of cytomegalovirus exposure and HLA in healthy donors. TCRdb's table, derived via immunoSEQ multiplex PCR, lists solely in-frame clones and lacks some. The table records 80,000 to 100,000 clones, roughly 90% of them present only once. What was sequenced was PBMCs. The origin of the receptors is a man between 25 and 39 years old in good health and CMV-seronegative.

V gene TRBV6-5 combines with J gene TRBJ1-4, with a weak D call TRBD1 (5 bases). Trimming left V 5 bases short and J 6 bases short, with 13 bases between. The CDR3 has 14 amino acids. The germline CDR1 and CDR2 sequences are MNHEY and SVGAGI. This chain's CDR3 is CASSTMDNHEKLFF. The CDR3 DNA is TGTGCCAGCAGTACCATGGACAACCATGAAAAACTGTTTTTT.

The rearrangement uses TRBV5-4 and TRBJ2-2; a possible D gene is TRBD1 (6 bases). Deletions cut 2 bases from V and 4 bases from J, with 12 bases between. Germline-derived CDR1 and CDR2 are SGHNT and YYREEE (reference sequence). This CDR3 region has 15 residues. CDR3 in DNA: TGTGCCAGCAGCTTTGCAGGGGTCTTCACCGGGGAGCTGTTTTTT. Translated, it gives CASSFAGVFTGELFF.

The chain combines TRBV28 with TRBJ2-3; weak D call: TRBD2 (6 bases). CDR1 is MDHEN, CDR2 SYDVKM, per germline. The CDR3 totals 18 residues. Deletions cut 5 bases from V and 2 bases from J, with 23 bases between. Here the CDR3 DNA reads TGTGCCAGCAGTGTACCTATCCGGGGCGGGGAGAACACAGATACGCAGTATTTT. As protein: CASSVPIRGGENTDTQYF.

The genes are TRBV10-3 and TRBJ2-7; the match to TRBD2 covers 8 bases. The CDR3 loop spans 15 amino acids. The germline CDR1 and CDR2 sequences are ENHRY and SYGVKD. The ends lost 2 bases at V and 5 bases at J; junction bases unmatched: 8. The CDR3 protein is CAISEQAGAKDEQYF. In nucleotides, the CDR3 is TGTGCCATCAGTGAGCAAGCGGGAGCTAAAGACGAGCAGTACTTC.

A note on this clone: One end of the junction fails to match germline, which may point to a read error. Different DNA sequences within this sample yield the same CDR3. This sequence joins TRBV5-1 and TRBJ2-3, with 12 nucleotides matching TRBD1. The CDR3 covers 16 residues. The germline V gene has CDR1 SGHRS and CDR2 YFSETQ. The CDR3 region has the DNA TGCGCCAGCCAACGATCCGGGACAGGGGGCCAAGATACACAGTATTTT. This encodes CASQRSGTGGQDTQYF.